This T cell receptor (beta chain) stems from a study of T cells in Graves' hyperthyroidism and ophthalmopathy. The CDR3 runs 15 residues. With 4 bases removed from V and 6 bases from J, the gap between germline ends came to 17 bases. Germline assignment: CDR1 SGHRS and CDR2 YFSETQ. This clonotype appeared many times. Researchers amplified the TCR beta CDR3 regions from RNA transcripts. TCR CDR3 underwent first-round RT-PCR with the HTBI primer set. MiXCR, run by TCRdb on the multiplex PCR reads, gives a single entry per CDR3 protein. The repertoire holds about 270,000 distinct CDR3 sequences, approximately 26% seen once, with about a quarter in the top ten.

The sample comprised blood. The clonotype comes from a man in his forties or fifties with Graves' hyperthyroidism that later progressed to Graves' ophthalmopathy. The chain links TRBV5-1 to TRBJ1-5; possibly TRBD1 for D (5 bases). The CDR3 DNA sequence: TGCGCCAGCAGCCCCTGGGGGGGGACCAGTCAGCCCCAGCATTTT. Its translation is CASSPWGGTSQPQHF.